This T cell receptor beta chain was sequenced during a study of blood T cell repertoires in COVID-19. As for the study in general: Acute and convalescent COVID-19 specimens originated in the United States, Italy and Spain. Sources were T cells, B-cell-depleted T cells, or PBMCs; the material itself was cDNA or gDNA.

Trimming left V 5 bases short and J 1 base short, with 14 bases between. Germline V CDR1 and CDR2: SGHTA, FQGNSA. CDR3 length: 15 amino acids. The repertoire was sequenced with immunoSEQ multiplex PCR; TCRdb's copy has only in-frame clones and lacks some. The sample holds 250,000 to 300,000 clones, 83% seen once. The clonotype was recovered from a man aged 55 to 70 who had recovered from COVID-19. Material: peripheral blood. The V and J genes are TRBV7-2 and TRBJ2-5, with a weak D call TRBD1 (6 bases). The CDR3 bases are TGTGCCAGCAGCCCCGAAGGGACATCCCAAGAGACCCAGTACTTC. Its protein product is CASSPEGTSQETQYF.